This TCR beta chain was recorded in a study of cytotoxic CD8 clonotypes in ibrutinib-treated CLL. Study-level information: After a median roughly twelve months on treatment (6 to 36), response samples were drawn. The sample average was approximately 280,000 productive templates and 85,000 to 95,000 productive rearrangements.

This clone was recorded only once. The CDR3 consists of 16 residues. The germline V gene encodes CDR1 MGHDK and CDR2 SYGVNS. Trimming cost V 6 bases and J 2 bases; bases outside gene matches: 10. Assay: immunoSEQ multiplex PCR; the TCRdb copy retains only in-frame clones and omits some. The sample lists approximately 340,000 clones, 60% to 80% seen once, with roughly 6% in the top ten. The sequence came from a human donor with chronic lymphocytic leukemia. V usage is TRBV25-1 and J usage is TRBJ2-3; TRBD2 aligns across 8 bases. The sample in question was PBMCs, obtained after 36 months of ibrutinib treatment. The CDR3: CASSVRLAFYTDTQYF. Here the CDR3 DNA reads TGTGCCAGCAGCGTCCGACTAGCGTTTTACACAGATACGCAGTATTTT. Variable domain in full (rest from reference TRBV25-1 and TRBJ2-3): EADIYQTPRYLVIGTGKKITLECSQTMGHDKMYWYQQDPGMELHLIHYSYGVNSTEKGDLSSESTVSRIRTEHFPLTLESARPSHTSQYLCASSVRLAFYTDTQYFGPGTRLTVL.